This TCR beta chain was obtained from a study of OX40 agonist ivuxolimab in advanced cancers. Study in general: Six ivuxolimab dose levels, 0.01 to 10 mg/kg, were given intravenously every 2 weeks.

The germline gives CDR1 DFQATT, CDR2 SNEGSKA (reference sequence). This CDR3 comprises 10 residues. V gave up 2 bases and J gave up 13 bases, with 8 bases separating them. Profiled with immunoSEQ multiplex PCR; TCRdb holds only in-frame clones, not every one. The data hold under 80,000 clones, with 85% observed a single time. The chain employs TRBV20-1 and TRBJ2-2; TRBD2 might be the D (5 bases). This receptor was taken from an adult with an advanced solid tumor such as melanoma, head and neck, liver or kidney cancer. The sequenced sample was CD4+ or CD8+ T cells sorted from blood, obtained in a trial of the OX40 agonist ivuxolimab. The CDR3 loop reads CSARSGGLFF. The DNA for the CDR3 is TGCAGTGCTAGAAGTGGAGGGCTGTTTTTT.